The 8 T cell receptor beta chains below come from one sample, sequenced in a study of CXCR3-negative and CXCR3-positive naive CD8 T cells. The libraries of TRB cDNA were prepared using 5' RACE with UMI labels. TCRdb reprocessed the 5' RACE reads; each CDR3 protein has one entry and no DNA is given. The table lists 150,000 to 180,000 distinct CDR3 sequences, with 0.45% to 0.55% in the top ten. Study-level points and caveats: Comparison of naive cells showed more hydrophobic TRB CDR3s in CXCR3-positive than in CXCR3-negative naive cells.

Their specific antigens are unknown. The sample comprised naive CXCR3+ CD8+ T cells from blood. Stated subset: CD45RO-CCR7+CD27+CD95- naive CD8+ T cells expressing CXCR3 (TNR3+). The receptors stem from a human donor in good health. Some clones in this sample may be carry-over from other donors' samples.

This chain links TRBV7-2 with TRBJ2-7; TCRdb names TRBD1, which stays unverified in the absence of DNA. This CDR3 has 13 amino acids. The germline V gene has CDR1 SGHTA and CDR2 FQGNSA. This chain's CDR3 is CASSPPLEYEQYF. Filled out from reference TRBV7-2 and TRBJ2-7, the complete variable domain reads GAGVSQSPSNKVTEKGKDVELRCDPISGHTALYWYRQSLGQGLEFLIYFQGNSAPDKSGLPSDRFSAERTGGSVSTLTIQRTQQEDSAVYLCASSPPLEYEQYFGPGTRLTVT.

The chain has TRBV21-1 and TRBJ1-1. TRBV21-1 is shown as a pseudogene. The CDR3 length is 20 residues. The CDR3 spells CASSTRPSRGRERENTEAFF.

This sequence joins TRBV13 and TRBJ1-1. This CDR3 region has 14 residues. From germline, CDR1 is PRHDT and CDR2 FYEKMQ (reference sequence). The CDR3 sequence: CASSGRPLGTEAFF.

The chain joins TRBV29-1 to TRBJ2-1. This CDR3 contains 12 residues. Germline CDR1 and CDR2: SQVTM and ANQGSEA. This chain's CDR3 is CSVEQVDNEKFF.

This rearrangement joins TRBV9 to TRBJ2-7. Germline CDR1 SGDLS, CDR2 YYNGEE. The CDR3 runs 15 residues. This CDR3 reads CASSVATGNIYEQYF.

The CDR3 sequence: CSVITVDGYTF. J is TRBJ1-2 and V is TRBV29-1. The CDR3 has 11 residues. Germline loops: CDR1 SQVTM, CDR2 ANQGSEA.

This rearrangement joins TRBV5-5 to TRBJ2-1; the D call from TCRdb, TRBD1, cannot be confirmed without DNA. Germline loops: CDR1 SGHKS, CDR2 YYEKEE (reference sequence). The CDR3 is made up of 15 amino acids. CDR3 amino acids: CASSFSGGPYNEQFF. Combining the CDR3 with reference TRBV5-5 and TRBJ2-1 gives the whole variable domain DAGVTQSPTHLIKTRGQQVTLRCSPISGHKSVSWYQQVLGQGPQFIFQYYEKEERGRGNFPDRFSARQFPNYSSELNVNALLLGDSALYLCASSFSGGPYNEQFFGPGTRLTVL.

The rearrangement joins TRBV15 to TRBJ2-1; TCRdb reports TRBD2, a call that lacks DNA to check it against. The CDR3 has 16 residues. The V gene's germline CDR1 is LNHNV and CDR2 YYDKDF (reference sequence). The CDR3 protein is CATSRDAGGSYNEQFF.